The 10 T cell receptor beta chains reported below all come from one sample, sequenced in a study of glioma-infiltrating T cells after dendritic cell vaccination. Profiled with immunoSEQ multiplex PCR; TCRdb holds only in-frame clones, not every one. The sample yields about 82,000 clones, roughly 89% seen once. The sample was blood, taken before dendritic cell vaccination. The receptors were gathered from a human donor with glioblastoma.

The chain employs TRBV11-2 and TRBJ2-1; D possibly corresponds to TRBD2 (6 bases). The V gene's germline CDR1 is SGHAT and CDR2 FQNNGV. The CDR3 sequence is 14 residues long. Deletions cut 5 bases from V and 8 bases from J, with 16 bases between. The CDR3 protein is CASSQSGRDYEQFF. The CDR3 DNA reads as TGTGCCAGCAGCCAGAGCGGAAGGGACTATGAGCAGTTCTTC.

The CDR3 nucleotides are TGTGCCAGCAGTTCCCTTAGGACTAGCGGTTCCTACGAGCAGTACTTC. This translates into CASSSLRTSGSYEQYF. The V and J genes are TRBV2 and TRBJ2-7, with 10 nucleotides matching TRBD2. The junction had 8 bases not matched to a gene; V was cut back by 5 bases and J by 1 base. CDR1 is SNHLY and CDR2 is FYNNEI in the germline V gene. This CDR3 has 16 residues.

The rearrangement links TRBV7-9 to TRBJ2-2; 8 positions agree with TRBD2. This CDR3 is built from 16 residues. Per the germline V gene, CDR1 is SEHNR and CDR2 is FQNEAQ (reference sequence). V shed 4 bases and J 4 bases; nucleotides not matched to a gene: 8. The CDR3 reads CASSSSGGGSTGELFF. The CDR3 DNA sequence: TGTGCCAGCAGCTCCAGCGGGGGAGGATCCACCGGGGAGCTGTTTTTT.

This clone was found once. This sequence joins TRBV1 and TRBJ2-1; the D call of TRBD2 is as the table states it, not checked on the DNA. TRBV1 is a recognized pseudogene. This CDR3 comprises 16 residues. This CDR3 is CTSSHPKREGWNEQFF. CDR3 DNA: TGCACCAGCAGCCATCCGAAGCGGGAGGGTTGGAATGAGCAGTTCTTC.

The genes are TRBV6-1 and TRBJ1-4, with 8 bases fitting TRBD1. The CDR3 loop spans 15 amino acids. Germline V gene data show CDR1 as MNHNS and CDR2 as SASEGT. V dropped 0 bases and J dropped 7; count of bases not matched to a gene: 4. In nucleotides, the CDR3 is TGTGCCAGCAGTGAAGCTGTGACAGGGGTTGAAAAACTGTTTTTT. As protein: CASSEAVTGVEKLFF.

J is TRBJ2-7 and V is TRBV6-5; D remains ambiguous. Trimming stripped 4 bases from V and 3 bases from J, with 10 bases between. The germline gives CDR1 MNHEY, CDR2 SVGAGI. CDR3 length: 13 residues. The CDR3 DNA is TGTGCCAGCAGTTCCCCCCCAGGCTACGAGCAGTACTTC. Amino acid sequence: CASSSPPGYEQYF.

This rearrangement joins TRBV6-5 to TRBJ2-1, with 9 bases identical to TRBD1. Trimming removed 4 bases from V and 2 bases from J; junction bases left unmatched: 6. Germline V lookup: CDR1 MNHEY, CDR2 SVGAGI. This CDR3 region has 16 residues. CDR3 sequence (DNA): TGTGCCAGCAGTTCCTCGGGACAGGGAACCTACAATGAGCAGTTCTTC. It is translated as CASSSSGQGTYNEQFF.

The CDR3 sequence is CASSPSRQGTYGYTF. CDR3 coding DNA: TGTGCCAGCTCACCCTCCCGACAGGGGACCTATGGCTACACCTTC. The rearrangement uses TRBV18 and TRBJ1-2; 8 positions match TRBD1. The CDR3 runs to 15 residues. Germline CDR1 reads KGHSH; CDR2 reads LQKENI. V dropped 3 bases and J dropped 4; count of bases not matched to a gene: 7.

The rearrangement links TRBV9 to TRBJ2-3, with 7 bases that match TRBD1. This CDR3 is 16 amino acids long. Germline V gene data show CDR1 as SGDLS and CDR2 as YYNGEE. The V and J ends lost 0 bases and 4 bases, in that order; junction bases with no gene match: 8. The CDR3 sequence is CASSVGQGAGADTQYF. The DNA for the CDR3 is TGTGCCAGCAGCGTAGGACAGGGAGCAGGGGCAGATACGCAGTATTTT.

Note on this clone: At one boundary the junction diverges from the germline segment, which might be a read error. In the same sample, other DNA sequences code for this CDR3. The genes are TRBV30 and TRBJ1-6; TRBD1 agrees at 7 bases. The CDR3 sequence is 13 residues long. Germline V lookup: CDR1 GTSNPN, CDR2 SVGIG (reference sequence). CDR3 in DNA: TGTGCCTGGAGTCGACAGGGAAATTCCCCCCTCCACTTT. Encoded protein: CAWSRQGNSPLHF.